These T cell receptor beta chains were read from a single sample in a study of T cell clones after liver transplantation. Libraries were prepared by immunoSEQ multiplex PCR; TCRdb keeps only in-frame clonotypes and omits some of them. The sample has roughly 100,000 clones; about 88% are singletons. The specimen comprised CD4+ T cells from blood, sampled 45 to 50 months after liver transplant. The source of these receptors is a human patient who received a liver transplant. Some T cells could come from the graft donor. CDR3s include the opening cysteine and the closing phenylalanine or tryptophan. Fields, in order: CDR3 DNA, CDR3 protein, J gene, CDR3 length, V gene, D gene, clone size. The D gene is left open where the match is weak. The size field is filled for only some rows; it gives once, few, many or a size class.

TGTGCCAGCAGCTTGGCCGGACAGAATAGCAATCAGCCCCAGCATTTT CASSLAGQNSNQPQHF TRBJ1-5 16 TRBV5-6 NA NA
TGTGCCAGCAGTTTAACTGGACAGGGTAACTATGGCTACACCTTC CASSLTGQGNYGYTF TRBJ1-2 15 TRBV27 TRBD1 NA
TGTGCCAGCAGCTCCCAACAGAGCTCCTATAATTCACCCCTCCACTTT CASSSQQSSYNSPLHF TRBJ1-6 16 TRBV7-2 NA NA
TGTGCCAGCTCACCCCAGGGGCTAGATACGCAGTATTTT CASSPQGLDTQYF TRBJ2-3 13 TRBV18 NA NA
TGTGCCAGCAGCCGCCAGGTTGCTGGGGATTTTTGGGAGCAGTACTTC CASSRQVAGDFWEQYF TRBJ2-7 16 TRBV7-8 NA NA
TGTGCCAGCAAGGTTGGGACAGGACTGCCTCACGAGCAGTACTTC CASKVGTGLPHEQYF TRBJ2-7 15 TRBV6-5 TRBD1 NA
TGTGCCAGCAGCTTAAACTCAGTCTCATGGGAGCAGTTCTTC CASSLNSVSWEQFF TRBJ2-1 14 TRBV7-2 NA NA
TGTGCCAGCAGATCGGGGGGCGCGCATGGCTACACCTTC CASRSGGAHGYTF TRBJ1-2 13 TRBV27 NA NA
TGTGCCAGCAGCAAAGGGCGCTCGACAGATACGCAGTATTTT CASSKGRSTDTQYF TRBJ2-3 14 TRBV27 NA NA
TGCGCCAGCAGCTTGGAACTAGCGGGAGTTTCGGGGTCCCAGTACTTC CASSLELAGVSGSQYF TRBJ2-5 16 TRBV5-1 TRBD2 NA
TGTGCGGGAGGCCCAAGGGGGAGTACTGAAGCTTTCTTT CAGGPRGSTEAFF TRBJ1-1 13 TRBV6-1 NA NA
TGTGCCAGCAACCTAGGGGTCCAAGAGACCCAGTACTTC CASNLGVQETQYF TRBJ2-5 13 TRBV25-1 NA NA
TGTGCCAGCAGAAGACTAGCGGGGGCTCCAGGTGGGGAGCAGTACTTC CASRRLAGAPGGEQYF TRBJ2-7 16 TRBV27 TRBD2 NA
TGTGCCAGCAGCGTAGATTTGACAGGGGGTGCTGGTAACTATGGCTACACCTTC CASSVDLTGGAGNYGYTF TRBJ1-2 18 TRBV9 TRBD1 NA
TGTGCCAGCAGTTTAGCCCGGGCAGCCACTGAAGCTTTCTTT CASSLARAATEAFF TRBJ1-1 14 TRBV27 NA NA
TGTGCCAGCAGTTTACCGCAGGGGGCGAACACTGAAGCTTTCTTT CASSLPQGANTEAFF TRBJ1-1 15 TRBV28 TRBD1 NA
TGTGCCAGCAGCTTGGAGCGGGGGGCGCACTACGAGCAGTACTTC CASSLERGAHYEQYF TRBJ2-7 15 TRBV5-4 TRBD2 NA
TGTGCCAGCAGCTCCGGTTCGGACAGGGGGAGGTATGGCTACACCTTC CASSSGSDRGRYGYTF TRBJ1-2 16 TRBV5-4 TRBD1 NA
TGTGCCAGCAGTTTCCCTCTAGACACTAACACTGAAGCTTTCTTT CASSFPLDTNTEAFF TRBJ1-1 15 TRBV6-5 NA NA
TGTGCCAGCAGCCAAGGGGTGGGCGAGCAGTACTTC CASSQGVGEQYF TRBJ2-7 12 TRBV4-2 NA NA
TGTGCCAGCAGCCCCACCCTTGGGACAGCCGCCTACGAGCAGTACTTC CASSPTLGTAAYEQYF TRBJ2-7 16 TRBV7-8 TRBD1 NA
TGCGCCAGCAGCCCCCCCCTTCGGAATGAGCAGTTCTTC CASSPPLRNEQFF TRBJ2-1 13 TRBV5-1 NA NA
TGTGCCAGTAGTATTTCCCCCAATAAACAGTGCACCTTC CASSISPNKQCTF TRBJ1-2 13 TRBV19 NA NA
TGTGCCAGCAGTAGGGACAGTCACCAGTACTTC CASSRDSHQYF TRBJ2-7 11 TRBV27 TRBD1 NA
TGCGCCAGCAGCCAAACCGGGACCGGAGCCTACGAGCAGTACTTC CASSQTGTGAYEQYF TRBJ2-7 15 TRBV4-3 NA NA
TGTGCCAGTACGGGTCGGGCGGGGAGCACAGATACGCAGTATTTT CASTGRAGSTDTQYF TRBJ2-3 15 TRBV19 NA NA
TGTGCCAGCAGCTTAACCGGGACAGCTGGGGCCCAGTACTTC CASSLTGTAGAQYF TRBJ2-5 14 TRBV6-1 TRBD1 few
TGTGCCCGTAACGACAGGGGACTAGGTGGTGAGCAGTTCTTC CARNDRGLGGEQFF TRBJ2-1 14 TRBV30 NA NA
TGTGCCAGCAGTAGCCGGGACAGGGGAGAGGAGTACTTC CASSSRDRGEEYF TRBJ2-7 13 TRBV4-2 TRBD1 NA
TGTGCCAGCAGCTTAGAATCTAGGTCTGGAGAGACCCAGTACTTC CASSLESRSGETQYF TRBJ2-5 15 TRBV7-6 NA NA
TGTGCCAGCAGCAACCAAAGGGGAAACTATGGCTACACCTTC CASSNQRGNYGYTF TRBJ1-2 14 TRBV7-2 NA medium-sized
TGTGCCAGCAGCGGGCAAGGGGTCTCTGGGGCCAACGTCCTGACTTTC CASSGQGVSGANVLTF TRBJ2-6 16 TRBV7-2 NA NA
TGTGCCAGCGGGAGGGGGACCCCGAATGAGCAGTTCTTC CASGRGTPNEQFF TRBJ2-1 13 TRBV2 NA NA
TGTGCCAGTAGCTTCCCCGGTGACACAGATACGCAGTATTTT CASSFPGDTDTQYF TRBJ2-3 14 TRBV19 NA NA
TGTGCCAGCACGGGAATGGGGTGGAACACTGAAGCTTTCTTT CASTGMGWNTEAFF TRBJ1-1 14 TRBV6-5 NA NA
TGTGCCAGCAGCTACGGACGTTCACAAGAGACCCAGTACTTC CASSYGRSQETQYF TRBJ2-5 14 TRBV7-9 NA NA
TGTGCCAGCAGCTTACGTACCGGGGCGGGATGGCAAGAGACCCAGTACTTC CASSLRTGAGWQETQYF TRBJ2-5 17 TRBV7-8 NA NA
TGTGCCAGTAGTATAGATCATCCAGGGGGAAGTCAGCCCCAGCATTTT CASSIDHPGGSQPQHF TRBJ1-5 16 TRBV19 TRBD1 NA
TGTGCCAGCAGGGAGGCAGGGAATAACTATGGCTACACCTTC CASREAGNNYGYTF TRBJ1-2 14 TRBV27 NA NA